The clone carrying this TCR beta chain was observed at least ten times. The CDR3 loop spans 14 amino acids. Germline lookup yields CDR1 SQVTM and CDR2 ANQGSEA. The V gene end was trimmed by 3 bases and the J gene end by 3 bases; junction bases not matched to a gene: 5. TCRdb re-called the RT-PCR reads with MiXCR, one entry per CDR3 protein. The sample yields about 680,000 distinct CDR3 sequences, more than 13% seen once. This TCR derives from a female donor in good health, serving as a healthy control. V usage is TRBV29-1 and J usage is TRBJ1-2; 9 nucleotides align to TRBD1. The sample taken for sequencing was memory CD4+ T cells from blood. CDR3 coding DNA: TGCAGCGTTGAGGACAGGGGATCAGACTATGGCTACACCTTC. Residues: CSVEDRGSDYGYTF.